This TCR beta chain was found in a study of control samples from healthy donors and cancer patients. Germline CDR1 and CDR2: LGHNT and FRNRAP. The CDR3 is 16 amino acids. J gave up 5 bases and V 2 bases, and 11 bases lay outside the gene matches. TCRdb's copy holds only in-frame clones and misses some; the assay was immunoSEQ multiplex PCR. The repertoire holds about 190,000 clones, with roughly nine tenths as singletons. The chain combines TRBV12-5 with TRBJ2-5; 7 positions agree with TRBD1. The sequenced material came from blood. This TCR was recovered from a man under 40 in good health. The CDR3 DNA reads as TGTGCTAGTGGTTTGATACTACAAGGCAGGGGGGAGACCCAGTACTTC. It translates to CASGLILQGRGETQYF.